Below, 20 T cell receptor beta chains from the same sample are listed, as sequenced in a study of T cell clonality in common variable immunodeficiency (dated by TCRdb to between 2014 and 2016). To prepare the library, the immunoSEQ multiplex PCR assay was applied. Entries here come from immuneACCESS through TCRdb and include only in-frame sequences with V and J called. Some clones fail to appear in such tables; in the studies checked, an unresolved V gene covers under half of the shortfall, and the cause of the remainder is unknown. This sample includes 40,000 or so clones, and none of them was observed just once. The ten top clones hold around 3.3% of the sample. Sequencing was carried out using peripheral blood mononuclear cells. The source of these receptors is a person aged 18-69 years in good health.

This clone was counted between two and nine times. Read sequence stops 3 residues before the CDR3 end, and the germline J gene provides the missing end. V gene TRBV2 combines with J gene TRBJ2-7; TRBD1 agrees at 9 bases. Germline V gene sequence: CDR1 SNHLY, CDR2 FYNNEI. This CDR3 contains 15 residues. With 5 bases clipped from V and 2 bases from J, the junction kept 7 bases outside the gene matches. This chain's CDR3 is CASSSQGAKAYEQYF. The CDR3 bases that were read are TGTGCCAGCAGTTCACAGGGGGCAAAGGCCTACGAG.

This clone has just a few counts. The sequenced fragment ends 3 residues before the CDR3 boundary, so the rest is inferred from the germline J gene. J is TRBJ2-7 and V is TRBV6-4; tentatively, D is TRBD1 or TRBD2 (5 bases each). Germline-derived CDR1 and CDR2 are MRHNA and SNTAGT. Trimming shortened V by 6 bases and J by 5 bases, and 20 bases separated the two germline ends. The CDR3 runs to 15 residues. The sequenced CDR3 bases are TGTGCCAGCAGCGAAGTGGGGTACGAGGGGAACGAG. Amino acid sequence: CASSEVGYEGNE. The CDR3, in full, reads CASSEVGYEGNEQYF.

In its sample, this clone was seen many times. The CDR3 is CASGLGQGYNSPLFF. CDR3 bases read: TGTGCTAGTGGTTTGGGGCAGGGATATAATTCACCG. The rearrangement uses TRBV12-5 and TRBJ2-2; possibly TRBD1 for D (5 bases). Read coverage stops 3 residues before the CDR3 terminus; the germline J gene supplies the remainder. Per the germline V gene, CDR1 is LGHNT and CDR2 is FRNRAP. This CDR3 contains 15 residues.

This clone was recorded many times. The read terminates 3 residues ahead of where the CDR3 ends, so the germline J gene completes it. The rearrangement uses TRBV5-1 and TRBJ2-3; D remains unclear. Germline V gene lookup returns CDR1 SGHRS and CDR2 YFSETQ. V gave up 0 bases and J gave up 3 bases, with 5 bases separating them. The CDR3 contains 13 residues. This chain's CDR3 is CASSLAGTDTQYF. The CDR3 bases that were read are TGCGCCAGCAGCTTGGCCGGGACAGATACG. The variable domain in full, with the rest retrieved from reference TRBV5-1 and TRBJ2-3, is KAGVTQTPRYLIKTRGQQVTLSCSPISGHRSVSWYQQTPGQGLQFLFEYFSETQRNKGNFPGRFSGRQFSNSRSEMNVSTLELGDSALYLCASSLAGTDTQYFGPGTRLTVL.

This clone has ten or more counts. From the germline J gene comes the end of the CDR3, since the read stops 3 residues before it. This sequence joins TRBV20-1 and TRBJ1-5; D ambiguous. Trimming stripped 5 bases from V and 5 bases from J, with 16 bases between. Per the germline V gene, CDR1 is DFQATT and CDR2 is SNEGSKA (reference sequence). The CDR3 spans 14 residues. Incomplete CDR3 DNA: TGCAGTGCTTTAGTAGGAGGGCGGGATCAGCCC. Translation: CSALVGGRDQP. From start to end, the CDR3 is CSALVGGRDQPQHF.

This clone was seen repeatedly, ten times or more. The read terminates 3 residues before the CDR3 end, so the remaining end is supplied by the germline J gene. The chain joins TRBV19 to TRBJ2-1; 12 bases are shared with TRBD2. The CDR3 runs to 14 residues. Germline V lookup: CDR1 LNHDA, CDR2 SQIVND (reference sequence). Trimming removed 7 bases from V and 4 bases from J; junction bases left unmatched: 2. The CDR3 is CASKLAGGYNEQFF. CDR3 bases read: TGTGCCAGTAAACTAGCGGGGGGATACAATGAG.

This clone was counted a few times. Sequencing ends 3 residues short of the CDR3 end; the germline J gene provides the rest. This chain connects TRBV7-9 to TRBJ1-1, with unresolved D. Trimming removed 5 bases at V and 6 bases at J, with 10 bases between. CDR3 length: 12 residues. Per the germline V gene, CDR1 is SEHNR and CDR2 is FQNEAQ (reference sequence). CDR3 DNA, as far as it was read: TGTGCCAGCAGCCGGAGCGGGTCTGAA. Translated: CASSRSGSE. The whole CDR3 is CASSRSGSEAFF.

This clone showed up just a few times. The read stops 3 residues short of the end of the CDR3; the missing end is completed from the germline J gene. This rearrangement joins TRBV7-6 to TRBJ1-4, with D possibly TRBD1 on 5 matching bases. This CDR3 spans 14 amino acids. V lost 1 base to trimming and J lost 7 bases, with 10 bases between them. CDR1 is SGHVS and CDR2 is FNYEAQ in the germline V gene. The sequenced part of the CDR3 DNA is TGTGCCAGCAGCTTAGGGACCAGGGCTGAAAAA. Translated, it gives CASSLGTRAEK. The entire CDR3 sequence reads CASSLGTRAEKLFF.

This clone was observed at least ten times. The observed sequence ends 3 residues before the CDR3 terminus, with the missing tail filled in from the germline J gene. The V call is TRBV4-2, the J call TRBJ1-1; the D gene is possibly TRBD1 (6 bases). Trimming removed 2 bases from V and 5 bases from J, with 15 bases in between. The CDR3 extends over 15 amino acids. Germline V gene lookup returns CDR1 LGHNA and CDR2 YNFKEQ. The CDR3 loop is CASSQTGFGGTEAFF. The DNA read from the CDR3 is TGTGCCAGCAGCCAAACAGGGTTCGGAGGGACTGAA.

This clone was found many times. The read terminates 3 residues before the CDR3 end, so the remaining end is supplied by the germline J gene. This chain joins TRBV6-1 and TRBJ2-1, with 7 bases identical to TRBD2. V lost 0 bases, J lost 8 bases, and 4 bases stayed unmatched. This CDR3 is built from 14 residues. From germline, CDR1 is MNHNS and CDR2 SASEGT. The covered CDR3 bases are TGTGCCAGCAGTGAAGCGGGGGGGGTTGATGAG. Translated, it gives CASSEAGGVDE. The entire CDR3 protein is CASSEAGGVDEQFF.

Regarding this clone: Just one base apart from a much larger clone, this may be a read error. CDR3 region: CAWSVLRLAGETQYF. The covered CDR3 bases are TGTGCCTGGAGTGTACTCCGACTAGCGGGAGAGACG. The V call is TRBV30, the J call TRBJ2-3, with TRBD2 matching over 12 bases. From the germline J gene comes the end of the CDR3, since the read stops 3 residues before it. In germline, CDR1 is GTSNPN, CDR2 SVGIG (reference sequence). This CDR3 is built from 15 residues.

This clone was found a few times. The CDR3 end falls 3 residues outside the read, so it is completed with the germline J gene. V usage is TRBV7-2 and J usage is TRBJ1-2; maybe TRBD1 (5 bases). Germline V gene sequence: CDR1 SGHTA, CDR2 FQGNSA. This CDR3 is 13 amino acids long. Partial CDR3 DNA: TGTGCCAGCAGCATGGGACTTGGTTTGGGC. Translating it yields CASSMGLGLG. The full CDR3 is CASSMGLGLGYTF.

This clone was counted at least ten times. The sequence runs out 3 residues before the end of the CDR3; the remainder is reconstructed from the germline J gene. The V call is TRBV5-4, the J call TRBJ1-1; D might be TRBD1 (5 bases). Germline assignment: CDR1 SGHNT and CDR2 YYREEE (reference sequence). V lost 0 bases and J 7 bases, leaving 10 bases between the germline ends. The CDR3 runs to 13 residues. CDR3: CASSLVVGGEAFF. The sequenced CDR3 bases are TGTGCCAGCAGCTTGGTAGTGGGGGGTGAA.

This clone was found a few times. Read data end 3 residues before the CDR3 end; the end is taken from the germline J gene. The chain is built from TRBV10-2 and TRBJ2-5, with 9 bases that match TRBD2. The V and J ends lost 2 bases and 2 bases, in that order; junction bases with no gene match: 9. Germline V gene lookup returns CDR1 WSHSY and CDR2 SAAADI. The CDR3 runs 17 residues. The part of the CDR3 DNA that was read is TGCGCCAGCAGTGAGGGTAGCGGGGGCTACGGGCAAGAGACC. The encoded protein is CASSEGSGGYGQET. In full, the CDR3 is CASSEGSGGYGQETQYF.

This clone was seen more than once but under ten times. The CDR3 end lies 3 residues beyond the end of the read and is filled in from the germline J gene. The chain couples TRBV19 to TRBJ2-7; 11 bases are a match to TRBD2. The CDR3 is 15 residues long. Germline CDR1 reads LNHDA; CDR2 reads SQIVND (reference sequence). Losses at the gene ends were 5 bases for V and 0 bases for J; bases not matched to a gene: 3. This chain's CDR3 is CASSPTSGSSYEQYF. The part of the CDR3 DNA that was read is TGTGCCAGTAGTCCAACTAGCGGGAGCTCCTACGAG. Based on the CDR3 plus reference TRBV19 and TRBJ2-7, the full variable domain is DGGITQSPKYLFRKEGQNVTLSCEQNLNHDAMYWYRQDPGQGLRLIYYSQIVNDFQKGDIAEGYSVSREKKESFPLTVTSAQKNPTAFYLCASSPTSGSSYEQYFGPGTRLTVT.

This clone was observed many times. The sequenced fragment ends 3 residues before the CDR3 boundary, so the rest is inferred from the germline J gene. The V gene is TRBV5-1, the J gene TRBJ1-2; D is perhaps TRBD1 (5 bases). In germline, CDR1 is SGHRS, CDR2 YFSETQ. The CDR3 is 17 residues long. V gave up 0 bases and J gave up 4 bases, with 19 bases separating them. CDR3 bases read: TGCGCCAGCAGCTTGGGACAGACGACACTGATCCTCTATGGC. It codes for CASSLGQTTLILYG. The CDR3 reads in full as CASSLGQTTLILYGYTF.

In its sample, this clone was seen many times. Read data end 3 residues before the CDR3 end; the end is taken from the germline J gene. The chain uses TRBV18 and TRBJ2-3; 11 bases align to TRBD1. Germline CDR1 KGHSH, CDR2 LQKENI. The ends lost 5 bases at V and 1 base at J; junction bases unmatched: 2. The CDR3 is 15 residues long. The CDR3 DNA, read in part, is TGTGCCAGCTCAACGGGACAGGGGGGCACAGATACG. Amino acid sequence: CASSTGQGGTDT. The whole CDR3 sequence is CASSTGQGGTDTQYF.

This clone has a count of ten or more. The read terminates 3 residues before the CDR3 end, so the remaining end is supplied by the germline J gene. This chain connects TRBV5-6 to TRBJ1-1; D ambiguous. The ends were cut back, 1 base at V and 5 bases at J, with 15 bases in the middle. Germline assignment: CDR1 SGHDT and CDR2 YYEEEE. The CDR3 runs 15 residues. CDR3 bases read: TGTGCCAGCAGCTTGATAGGCGGTTACAAGACTGAA. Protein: CASSLIGGYKTE. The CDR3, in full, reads CASSLIGGYKTEAFF.

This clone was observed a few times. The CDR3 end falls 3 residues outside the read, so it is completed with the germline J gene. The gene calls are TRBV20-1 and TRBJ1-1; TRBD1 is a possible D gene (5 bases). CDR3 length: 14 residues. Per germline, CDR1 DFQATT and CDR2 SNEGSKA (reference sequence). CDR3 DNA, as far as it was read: TGCAGTGCAGATAGGGGACTGTTGGGGCGGGTG. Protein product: CSADRGLLGRV. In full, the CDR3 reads CSADRGLLGRVAFF.

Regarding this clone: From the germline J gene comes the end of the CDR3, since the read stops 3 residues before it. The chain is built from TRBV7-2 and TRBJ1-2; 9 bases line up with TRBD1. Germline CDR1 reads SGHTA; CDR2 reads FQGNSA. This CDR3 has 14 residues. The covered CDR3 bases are TGTGCCAGCAGTCGGGCCGACAGGGGGGGAGGC. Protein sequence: CASSRADRGGG. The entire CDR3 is CASSRADRGGGYTF.